The 6 T cell receptor beta chains given below trace back to one sample, sequenced in a study of early T cells in non-severe SARS-CoV-2 infection. Using its own MiXCR run on the 5' RACE reads, TCRdb lists one record per CDR3 protein. The table shows 60,000 or so distinct CDR3 sequences, with 8% to 9% occurring only once. Sequences were obtained from whole blood. The receptor source for this set is an adult who was a healthcare worker with PCR-confirmed SARS-CoV-2 infection or an uninfected control (not recorded which).

This clonotype was observed a few times. The genes are TRBV20-1 and TRBJ1-6; D ambiguous. This CDR3 is 11 amino acids long. Germline assignment: CDR1 DFQATT and CDR2 SNEGSKA (reference sequence). Trimming removed 1 base at V and 8 bases at J, with 3 bases between. CDR3: CSARGDSPLHF. CDR3 DNA sequence: TGCAGTGCTAGAGGGGATTCACCCCTCCACTTT.

This chain links TRBV29-1 with TRBJ2-2; the match to TRBD2 covers 9 bases. The length of the CDR3 is 12 residues. The germline gives CDR1 SQVTM, CDR2 ANQGSEA. This chain's CDR3 is CTGGREDGELFF. The DNA of the CDR3 is TGCACAGGCGGGAGGGAGGACGGGGAGCTGTTTTTT.

The genes are TRBV19 and TRBJ1-5; a possible D gene is TRBD1 (5 bases). Trimming cost V 5 bases and J 4 bases, with 12 bases left between them. Per germline, CDR1 LNHDA and CDR2 SQIVND (reference sequence). CDR3 length: 14 amino acids. The CDR3 sequence is CASSFGTANQPQHF. The CDR3, as DNA: TGTGCCAGTAGTTTCGGGACTGCTAATCAGCCCCAGCATTTT.

The genes are TRBV28 and TRBJ2-3, with D tentatively TRBD1 (6 bases). The CDR3 runs to 14 residues. In germline, CDR1 is MDHEN, CDR2 SYDVKM. The V gene lost 5 bases and the J gene lost 2 bases, with 11 bases spanning the gap. The CDR3 DNA reads TGTGCCAGCAGTCCCGGGACACCCACAGATACGCAGTATTTT. Protein: CASSPGTPTDTQYF. The full variable domain, rest sourced from reference TRBV28 and TRBJ2-3, is DVKVTQSSRYLVKRTGEKVFLECVQDMDHENMFWYRQDPGLGLRLIYFSYDVKMKEKGDIPEGYSVSREKKERFSLILESASTNQTSMYLCASSPGTPTDTQYFGPGTRLTVL.

This clonotype was detected ten times or more. The chain carries TRBV6-1 and TRBJ2-3; 9 bases align to TRBD1. The CDR3 contains 14 residues. CDR1 and CDR2 from the germline V gene are MNHNS and SASEGT. V dropped 11 bases and J dropped 4; count of bases not matched to a gene: 10. The CDR3 region is CASRTGVRADTQYF. For the CDR3, the DNA is TGTGCCTCACGGACAGGGGTGAGGGCAGATACGCAGTATTTT.

The chain joins TRBV24-1 to TRBJ2-3; D is unresolved. Trimming stripped 0 bases from V and 4 bases from J, with 4 bases between. The CDR3 loop spans 13 amino acids. In germline, CDR1 is KGHDR, CDR2 SFDVKD. CDR3 protein: CATSDLTPDTQYF. Here the CDR3 DNA reads TGTGCCACCAGTGATTTGACCCCAGATACGCAGTATTTT.